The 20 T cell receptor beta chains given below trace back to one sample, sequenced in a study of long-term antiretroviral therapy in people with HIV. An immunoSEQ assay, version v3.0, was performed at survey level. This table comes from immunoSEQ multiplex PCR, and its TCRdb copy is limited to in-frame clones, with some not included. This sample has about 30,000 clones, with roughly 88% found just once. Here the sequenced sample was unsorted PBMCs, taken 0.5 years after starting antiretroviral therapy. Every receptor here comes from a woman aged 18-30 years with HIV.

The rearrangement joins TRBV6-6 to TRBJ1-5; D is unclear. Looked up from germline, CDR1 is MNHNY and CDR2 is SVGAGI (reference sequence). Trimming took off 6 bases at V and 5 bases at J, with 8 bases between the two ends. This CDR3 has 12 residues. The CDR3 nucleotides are TGTGCCAGCAGGACACGGGATCAGCCCCAGCATTTT. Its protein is CASRTRDQPQHF.

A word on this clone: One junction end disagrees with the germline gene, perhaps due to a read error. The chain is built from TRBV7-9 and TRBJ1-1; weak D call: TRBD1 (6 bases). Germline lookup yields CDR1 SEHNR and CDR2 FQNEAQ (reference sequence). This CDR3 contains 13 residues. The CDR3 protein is CASSLAGTSAPKF. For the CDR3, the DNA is TGTGCCAGCAGCTTAGCCGGGACATCTGCCCCAAAATTT.

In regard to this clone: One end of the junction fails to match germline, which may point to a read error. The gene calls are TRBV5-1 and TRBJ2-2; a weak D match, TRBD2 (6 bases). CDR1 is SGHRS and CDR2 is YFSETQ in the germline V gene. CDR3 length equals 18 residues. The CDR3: CASSLDGSSGENAGELFF. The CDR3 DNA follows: TGCGCCAGCAGCTTGGATGGGTCTTCGGGAGAGAACGCCGGGGAGCTGTTTTTT.

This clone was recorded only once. Here the CDR3 reads CAISGGDSYEQYF. In DNA form, the CDR3 reads TGTGCCATCAGTGGTGGGGACTCCTACGAGCAGTACTTC. This chain uses TRBV10-3 with TRBJ2-7, with D unclear. The V end lost 4 bases, the J end lost 0 bases, and 7 bases lay between the germline ends. The V gene's germline CDR1 is ENHRY and CDR2 SYGVKD. The CDR3 runs to 13 residues.

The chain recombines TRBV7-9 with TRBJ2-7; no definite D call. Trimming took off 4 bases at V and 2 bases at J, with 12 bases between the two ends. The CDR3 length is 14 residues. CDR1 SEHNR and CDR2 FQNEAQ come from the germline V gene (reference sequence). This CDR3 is CASSSYAPPYEQYF. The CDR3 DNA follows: TGTGCCAGCAGCTCATATGCGCCTCCCTACGAGCAGTACTTC.

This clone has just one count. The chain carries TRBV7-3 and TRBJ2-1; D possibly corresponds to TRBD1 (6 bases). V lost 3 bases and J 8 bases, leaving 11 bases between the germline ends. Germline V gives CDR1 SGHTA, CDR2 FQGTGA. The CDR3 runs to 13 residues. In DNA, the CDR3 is TGTGCCAGCAGCTTCACAGGGAAAGATGAGCAGTTCTTC. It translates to CASSFTGKDEQFF.

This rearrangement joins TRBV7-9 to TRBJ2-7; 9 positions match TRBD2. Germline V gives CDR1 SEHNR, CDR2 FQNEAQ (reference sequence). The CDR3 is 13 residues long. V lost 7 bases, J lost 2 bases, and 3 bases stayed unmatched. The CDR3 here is CASILAGTYEQYF. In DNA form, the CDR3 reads TGTGCCAGCATCCTAGCGGGAACCTACGAGCAGTACTTC. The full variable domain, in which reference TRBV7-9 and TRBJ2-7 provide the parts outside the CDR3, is DTGVSQNPRHKITKRGQNVTFRCDPISEHNRLYWYRQTLGQGPEFLTYFQNEAQLEKSRLLSDRFSAERPKGSFSTLEIQRTEQGDSAMYLCASILAGTYEQYFGPGTRLTVT.

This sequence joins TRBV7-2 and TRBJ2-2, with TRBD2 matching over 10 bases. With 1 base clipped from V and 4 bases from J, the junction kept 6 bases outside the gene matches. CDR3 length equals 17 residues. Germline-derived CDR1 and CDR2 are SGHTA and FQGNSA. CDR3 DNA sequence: TGTGCCAGCAGCTTAGGACTAGCGGGCGGTTTCACCGGGGAGCTGTTTTTT. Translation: CASSLGLAGGFTGELFF. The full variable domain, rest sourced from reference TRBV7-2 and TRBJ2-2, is GAGVSQSPSNKVTEKGKDVELRCDPISGHTALYWYRQSLGQGLEFLIYFQGNSAPDKSGLPSDRFSAERTGGSVSTLTIQRTQQEDSAVYLCASSLGLAGGFTGELFFGEGSRLTVL.

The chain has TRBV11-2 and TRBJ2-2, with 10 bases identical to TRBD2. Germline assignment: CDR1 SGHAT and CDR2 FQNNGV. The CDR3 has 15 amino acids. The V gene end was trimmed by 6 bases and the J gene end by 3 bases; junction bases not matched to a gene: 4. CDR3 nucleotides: TGTGCCAGCAGATCCGGACTAGCGGACACCGGGGAGCTGTTTTTT. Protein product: CASRSGLADTGELFF.

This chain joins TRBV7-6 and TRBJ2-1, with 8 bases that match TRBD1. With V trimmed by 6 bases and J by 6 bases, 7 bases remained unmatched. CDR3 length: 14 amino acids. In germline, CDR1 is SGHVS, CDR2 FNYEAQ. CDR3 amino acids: CASSLGQASNEQFF. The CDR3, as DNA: TGTGCCAGCAGTTTGGGACAGGCCAGCAATGAGCAGTTCTTC.

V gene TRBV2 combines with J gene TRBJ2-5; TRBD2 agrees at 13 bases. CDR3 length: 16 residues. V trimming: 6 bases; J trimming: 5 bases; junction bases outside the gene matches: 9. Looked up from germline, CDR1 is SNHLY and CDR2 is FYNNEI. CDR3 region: CASRGWTSGSGETQYF. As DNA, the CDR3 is TGTGCCAGCAGGGGTTGGACTAGCGGGAGCGGGGAGACCCAGTACTTC.

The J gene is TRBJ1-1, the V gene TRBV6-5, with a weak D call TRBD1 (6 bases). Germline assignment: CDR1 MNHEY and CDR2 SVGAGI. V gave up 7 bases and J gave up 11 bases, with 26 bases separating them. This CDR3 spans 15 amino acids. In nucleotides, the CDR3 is TGTGCCAGCACCACCTCGGGACAAGTGTTTAGGGAGGCTTTCTTT. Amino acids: CASTTSGQVFREAFF.

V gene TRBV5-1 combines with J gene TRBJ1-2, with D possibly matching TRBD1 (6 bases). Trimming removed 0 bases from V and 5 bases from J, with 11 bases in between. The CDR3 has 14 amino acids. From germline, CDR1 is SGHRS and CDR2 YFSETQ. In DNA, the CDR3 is TGCGCCAGCAGCTTGGCAGGGGCAGAGTATGGCTACACCTTC. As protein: CASSLAGAEYGYTF. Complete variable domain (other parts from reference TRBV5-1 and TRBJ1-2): KAGVTQTPRYLIKTRGQQVTLSCSPISGHRSVSWYQQTPGQGLQFLFEYFSETQRNKGNFPGRFSGRQFSNSRSEMNVSTLELGDSALYLCASSLAGAEYGYTFGSGTRLTVV.

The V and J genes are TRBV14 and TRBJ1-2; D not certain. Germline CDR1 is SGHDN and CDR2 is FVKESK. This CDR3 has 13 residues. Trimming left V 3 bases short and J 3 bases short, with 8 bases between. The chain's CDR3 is CASSQSGYYGYTF. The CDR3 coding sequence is TGTGCCAGCAGCCAGTCGGGGTACTATGGCTACACCTTC.

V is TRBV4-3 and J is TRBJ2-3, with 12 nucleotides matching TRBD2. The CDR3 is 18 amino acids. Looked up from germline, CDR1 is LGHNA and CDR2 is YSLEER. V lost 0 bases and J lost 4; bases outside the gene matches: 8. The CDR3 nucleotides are TGCGCCAGCAGCCAAGATCTAGCGGGAGGGCTTTTGGCAGATACGCAGTATTTT. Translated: CASSQDLAGGLLADTQYF.

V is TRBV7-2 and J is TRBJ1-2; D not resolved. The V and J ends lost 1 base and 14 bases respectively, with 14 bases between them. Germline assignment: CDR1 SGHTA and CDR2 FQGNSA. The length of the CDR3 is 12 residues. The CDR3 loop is CASSLGGPTGTF. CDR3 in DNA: TGTGCCAGCAGCTTAGGGGGTCCTACGGGGACCTTC.

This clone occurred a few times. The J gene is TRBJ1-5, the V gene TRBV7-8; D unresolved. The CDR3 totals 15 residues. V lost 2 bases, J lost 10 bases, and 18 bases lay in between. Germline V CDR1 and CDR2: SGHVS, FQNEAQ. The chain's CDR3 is CASSLSSPGFEPQHF. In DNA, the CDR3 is TGTGCCAGCAGCTTATCTTCCCCAGGTTTCGAACCCCAGCATTTT.

CDR3 coding DNA: TGTGCCAGCACGACAGGTTACTACGAGCAGTACTTC. It is translated as CASTTGYYEQYF. The chain recombines TRBV28 with TRBJ2-7; TRBD1 might be the D (6 bases). The germline V gene has CDR1 MDHEN and CDR2 SYDVKM. Trimming took 7 bases from V and 3 from J, leaving 10 bases between them. The CDR3 runs 12 residues.

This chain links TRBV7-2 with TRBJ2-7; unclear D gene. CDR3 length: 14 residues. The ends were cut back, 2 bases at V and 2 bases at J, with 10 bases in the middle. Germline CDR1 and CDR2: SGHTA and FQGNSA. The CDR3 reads CASSLSPLTYEQYF. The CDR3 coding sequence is TGTGCCAGCAGCTTAAGTCCTCTCACCTACGAGCAGTACTTC.

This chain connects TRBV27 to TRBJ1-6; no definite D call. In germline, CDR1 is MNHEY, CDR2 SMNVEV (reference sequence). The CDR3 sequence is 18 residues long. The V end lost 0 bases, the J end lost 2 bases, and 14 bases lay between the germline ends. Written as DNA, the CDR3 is TGTGCCAGCAGTTTATCGGGCACCAGGAGCACCTATAATTCACCCCTCCACTTT. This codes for CASSLSGTRSTYNSPLHF.